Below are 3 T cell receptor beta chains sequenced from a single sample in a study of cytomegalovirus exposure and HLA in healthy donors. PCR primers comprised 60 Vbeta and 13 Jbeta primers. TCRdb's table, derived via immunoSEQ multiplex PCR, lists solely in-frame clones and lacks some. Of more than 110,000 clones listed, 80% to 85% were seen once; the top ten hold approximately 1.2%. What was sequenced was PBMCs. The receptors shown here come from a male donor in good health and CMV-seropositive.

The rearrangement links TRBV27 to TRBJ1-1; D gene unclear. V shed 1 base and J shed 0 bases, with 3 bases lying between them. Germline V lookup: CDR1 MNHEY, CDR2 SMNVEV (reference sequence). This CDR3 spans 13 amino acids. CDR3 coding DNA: TGTGCCAGCAGTTTATACATGAACACTGAAGCTTTCTTT. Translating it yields CASSLYMNTEAFF.

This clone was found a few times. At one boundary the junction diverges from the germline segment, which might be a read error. Here the CDR3 reads CSSSTTSGGSTDTQYF. CDR3 bases: TGTTCCAGCAGCACGACTAGCGGGGGGAGCACAGATACGCAGTATTTT. The V gene is TRBV7-9, the J gene TRBJ2-3; TRBD2 matches at 13 bases. Germline CDR1 and CDR2: SEHNR and FQNEAQ (reference sequence). CDR3 length: 16 amino acids. Supplemented by reference TRBV7-9 and TRBJ2-3, the full variable domain reads DTGVSQNPRHKITKRGQNVTFRCDPISEHNRLYWYRQTLGQGPEFLTYFQNEAQLEKSRLLSDRFSAERPKGSFSTLEIQRTEQGDSAMYLCSSSTTSGGSTDTQYFGPGTRLTVL.

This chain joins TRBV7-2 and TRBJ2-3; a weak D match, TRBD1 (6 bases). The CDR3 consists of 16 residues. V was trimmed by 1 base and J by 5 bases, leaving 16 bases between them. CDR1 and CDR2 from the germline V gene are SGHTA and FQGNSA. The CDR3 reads CASSLGGPVMGDTQYF. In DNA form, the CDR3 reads TGTGCCAGCAGCTTAGGGGGGCCGGTTATGGGAGATACGCAGTATTTT.